What follows describes a single T cell receptor (beta chain). The entry originates in a study of blood T cell repertoires in COVID-19. Study-wide context: In Cohort 3, a recovered donor had either two negative PCRs, clearance, or symptom resolution. COVID-19 samples from acute and convalescent phases originated in the United States, Italy and Spain.

Source study methods: By means of reference gene primer amplification, nucleated cell counts were estimated. Clones were read by immunoSEQ multiplex PCR, and TCRdb kept only the in-frame ones, dropping some. That table gives V, J and clone size, and the DNA gave D and trimming. This repertoire shows around 290,000 clones, 70% to 90% found once; its top ten account for around 2%. The receptor's source is a woman between 55 and 75 years old in a cohort exposed to, infected with or recovered from COVID-19 (not recorded which). Sequenced material: PBMCs or T cells enriched from blood (not recorded which).

Here the CDR3 DNA reads TGTGCCTGGGGAACGGGACAGATCAACCCTAACTATGGCTACACCTTC. It is translated as CAWGTGQINPNYGYTF. The gene calls are TRBV30 and TRBJ1-2; 7 bases map to TRBD1. This CDR3 has 16 amino acids. With V trimmed by 5 bases and J by 0 bases, 12 bases remained unmatched. CDR1 is GTSNPN, CDR2 SVGIG, per germline (reference sequence).